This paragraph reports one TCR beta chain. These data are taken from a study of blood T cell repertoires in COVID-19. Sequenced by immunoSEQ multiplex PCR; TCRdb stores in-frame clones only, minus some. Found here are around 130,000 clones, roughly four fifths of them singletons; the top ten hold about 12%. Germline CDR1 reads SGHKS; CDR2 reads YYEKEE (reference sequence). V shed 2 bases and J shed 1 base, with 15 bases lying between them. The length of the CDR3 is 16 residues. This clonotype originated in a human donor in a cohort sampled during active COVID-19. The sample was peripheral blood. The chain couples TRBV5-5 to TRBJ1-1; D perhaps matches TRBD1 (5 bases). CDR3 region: CASSFVAGIGNTEAFF. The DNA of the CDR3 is TGTGCCAGCAGCTTCGTGGCAGGGATCGGGAACACTGAAGCTTTCTTT.